This T cell receptor beta chain came from a study of vaccination effects on CD4 cells after COVID-19. As to this clone: As yet, its antigen is unknown.

Antigen-specific CD4+ T cells were expanded (with viral peptide pools) by the ViraFEST assay ahead of sequencing. Having been cultured for roughly 9 days, the cells underwent CD4+ T cell isolation. Their SARS-CoV-2 infection, verified by PCR, occurred between March and December 2020. The participants, recipients of two vaccine doses, got either BNT162b2 or mRNA-1273. Peptides at about 10 ug/ml and IL-2 at 10 IU/ml were added to some 2 million PBMC per well. Generated by immunoSEQ multiplex PCR, the TCRdb table keeps only in-frame clones and is missing some. The sample shows roughly 16,000 clones, 74% of them seen only once. V lost 6 bases and J 4 bases, leaving 18 bases between the germline ends. CDR3 length: 15 residues. Germline V CDR1 and CDR2: MNHEY, SMNVEV (reference sequence).

Sample: CD4+ T cells from PBMCs cultured with SARS-CoV-2 spike peptides, taken after COVID-19 vaccination. The genes are TRBV27 and TRBJ2-5, with D perhaps matching TRBD2 (7 bases). The receptor was isolated from a human donor who had a prior SARS-CoV-2 infection. The CDR3 is CASRPAGAGAETQYF. CDR3 nucleotides: TGTGCCAGCAGACCTGCAGGGGCGGGGGCAGAGACCCAGTACTTC.